This T cell receptor (beta chain) was retrieved from a study of blood T cell repertoires in COVID-19. At the level of the study: The analysed material was cDNA or gDNA that came from T cells, B-cell-depleted T cells, or PBMCs.

Per the study methods: It was from reference gene primer amplification that nucleated cell counts were estimated. The protocol was immunoSEQ multiplex PCR, while the TCRdb copy is restricted to in-frame clones and leaves out a portion. That table furnishes V, J and clone size, whereas the DNA furnished D and trimming. The sample includes about 220,000 clones, about 83% seen only once; the top ten take 8.2%. The sequence came from a woman aged 50 to 60 with acute or convalescent COVID-19. The sequencing input was peripheral blood.

CDR3 loop: CASSNLVPQGPNTEAFF. CDR3 in DNA: TGTGCCAGCAGTAACCTGGTCCCCCAGGGCCCGAACACTGAAGCTTTCTTT. The chain uses TRBV25-1 and TRBJ1-1; D is perhaps TRBD1 (5 bases). In germline, CDR1 is MGHDK, CDR2 SYGVNS. V lost 5 bases and J lost 1, with 20 bases in between. The CDR3 is made up of 17 amino acids. Supplemented by reference TRBV25-1 and TRBJ1-1, the full variable domain reads EADIYQTPRYLVIGTGKKITLECSQTMGHDKMYWYQQDPGMELHLIHYSYGVNSTEKGDLSSESTVSRIRTEHFPLTLESARPSHTSQYLCASSNLVPQGPNTEAFFGQGTRLTVV.